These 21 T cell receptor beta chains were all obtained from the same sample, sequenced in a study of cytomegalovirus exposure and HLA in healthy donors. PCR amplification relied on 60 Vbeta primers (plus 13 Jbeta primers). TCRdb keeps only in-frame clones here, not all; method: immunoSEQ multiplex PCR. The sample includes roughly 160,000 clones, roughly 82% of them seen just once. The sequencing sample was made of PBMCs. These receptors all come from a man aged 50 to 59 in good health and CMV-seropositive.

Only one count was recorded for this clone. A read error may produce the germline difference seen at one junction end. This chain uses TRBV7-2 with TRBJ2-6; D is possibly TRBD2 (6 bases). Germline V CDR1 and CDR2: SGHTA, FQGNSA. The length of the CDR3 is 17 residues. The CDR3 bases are TGTGCCAGCAGCTTCGGAGGGATTAACTCTGGGGCCAACGGCCTGACTTTC. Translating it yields CASSFGGINSGANGLTF.

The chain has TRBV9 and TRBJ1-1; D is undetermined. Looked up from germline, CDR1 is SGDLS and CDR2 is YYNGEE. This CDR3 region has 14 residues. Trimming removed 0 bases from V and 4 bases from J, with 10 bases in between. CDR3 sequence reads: CASSVATRGTEAFF. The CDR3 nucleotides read TGTGCCAGCAGCGTAGCTACCAGAGGCACTGAAGCTTTCTTT.

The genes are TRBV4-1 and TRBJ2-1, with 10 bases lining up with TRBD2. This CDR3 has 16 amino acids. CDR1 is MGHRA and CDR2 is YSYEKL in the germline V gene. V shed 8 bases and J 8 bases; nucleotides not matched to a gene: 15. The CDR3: CASSQAGTSVLHEQFF. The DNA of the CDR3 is TGCGCCAGCTCACAAGCCGGGACTAGCGTTTTGCATGAGCAGTTCTTC.

For the CDR3, the DNA is TGCGCCAGCAGGGGGGGTGTTGGGGGAGGTGAGGCGTGGCAAGAGACCCAGTACTTC. The encoded protein is CASRGGVGGGEAWQETQYF. The chain has TRBV10-1 and TRBJ2-5, with D possibly being TRBD2 (6 bases). The CDR3 runs to 19 residues. V was pared by 6 bases and J by 2 bases, with 28 bases between. Germline V gene data show CDR1 as WNHNN and CDR2 as SYGVQD (reference sequence).

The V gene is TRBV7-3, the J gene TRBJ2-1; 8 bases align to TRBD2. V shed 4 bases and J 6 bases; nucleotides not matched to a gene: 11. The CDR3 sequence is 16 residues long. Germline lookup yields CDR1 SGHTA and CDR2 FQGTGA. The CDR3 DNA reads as TGTGCCAGCAGCTCCACGTGGGCGGGGGGCATCAATGAGCAGTTCTTC. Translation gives CASSSTWAGGINEQFF.

CDR3 coding DNA: TGCGCCAGCAGCCAAGATCAGGGCAGTCCCATGGGGGCCAACGTCCTGACTTTC. Its translation is CASSQDQGSPMGANVLTF. The chain links TRBV4-3 to TRBJ2-6; tentative D call: TRBD1 (5 bases). The V gene lost 0 bases and the J gene lost 4 bases, with 16 bases spanning the gap. Germline V gene sequence: CDR1 LGHNA, CDR2 YSLEER. The CDR3 has 18 amino acids.

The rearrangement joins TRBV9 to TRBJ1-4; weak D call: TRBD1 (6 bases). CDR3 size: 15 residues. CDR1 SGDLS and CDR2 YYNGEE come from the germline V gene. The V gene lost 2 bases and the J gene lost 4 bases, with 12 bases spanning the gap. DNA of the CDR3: TGTGCCAGCAGCGTGAACACAGGGATTAATGAAAAACTGTTTTTT. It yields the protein CASSVNTGINEKLFF.

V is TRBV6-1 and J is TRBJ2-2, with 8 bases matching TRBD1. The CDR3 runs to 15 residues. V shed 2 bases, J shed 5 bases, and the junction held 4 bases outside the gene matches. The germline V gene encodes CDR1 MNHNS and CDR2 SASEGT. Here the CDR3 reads CASSENTGGTGELFF. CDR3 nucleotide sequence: TGTGCCAGCAGTGAAAACACAGGGGGGACCGGGGAGCTGTTTTTT.

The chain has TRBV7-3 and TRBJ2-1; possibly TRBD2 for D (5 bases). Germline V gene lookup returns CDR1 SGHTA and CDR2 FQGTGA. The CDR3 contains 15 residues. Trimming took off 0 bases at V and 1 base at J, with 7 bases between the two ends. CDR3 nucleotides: TGTGCCAGCAGCTTAACTCGGACTTCCTACAATGAGCAGTTCTTC. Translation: CASSLTRTSYNEQFF.

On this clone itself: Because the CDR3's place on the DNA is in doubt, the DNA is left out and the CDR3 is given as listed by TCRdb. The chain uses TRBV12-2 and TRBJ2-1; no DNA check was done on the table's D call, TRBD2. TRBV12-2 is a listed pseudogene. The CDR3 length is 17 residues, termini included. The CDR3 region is CASRSLVAGGTYNEQFF.

The CDR3 sequence: CASSLGQRNEKLFF. The CDR3 region has the DNA TGTGCCAGCAGCTTGGGACAGCGAAATGAAAAACTGTTTTTT. The chain employs TRBV28 and TRBJ1-4; 7 bases match TRBD1. The trim removed 6 bases at V and 5 bases at J, leaving 6 bases unmatched. CDR1 and CDR2 from the germline V gene are MDHEN and SYDVKM. CDR3 length: 14 residues.

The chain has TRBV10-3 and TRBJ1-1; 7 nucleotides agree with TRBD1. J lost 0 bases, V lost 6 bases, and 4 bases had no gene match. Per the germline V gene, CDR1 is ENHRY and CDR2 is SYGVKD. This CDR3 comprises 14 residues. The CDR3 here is CAIRGQTMNTEAFF. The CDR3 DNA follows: TGTGCCATCAGGGGACAGACAATGAACACTGAAGCTTTCTTT.

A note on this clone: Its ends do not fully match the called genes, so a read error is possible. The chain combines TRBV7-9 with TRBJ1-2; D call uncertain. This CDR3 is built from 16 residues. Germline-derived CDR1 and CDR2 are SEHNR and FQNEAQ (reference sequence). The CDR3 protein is CSSSLEDEGANYGYTF. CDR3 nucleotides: TGTTCCAGCAGCTTAGAGGATGAGGGTGCGAACTATGGCTACACCTTC.

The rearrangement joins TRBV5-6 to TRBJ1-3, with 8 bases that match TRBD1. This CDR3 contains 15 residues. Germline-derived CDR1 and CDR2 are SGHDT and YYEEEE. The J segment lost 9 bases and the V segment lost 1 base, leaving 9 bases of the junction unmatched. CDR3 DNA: TGTGCCAGCAGCTTGAGGACAGGGACATTGTCCACCATATATTTT. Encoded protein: CASSLRTGTLSTIYF. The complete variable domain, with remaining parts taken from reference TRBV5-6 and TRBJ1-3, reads DAGVTQSPTHLIKTRGQQVTLRCSPKSGHDTVSWYQQALGQGPQFIFQYYEEEERQRGNFPDRFSGHQFPNYSSELNVNALLLGDSALYLCASSLRTGTLSTIYFGEGSWLTVV.

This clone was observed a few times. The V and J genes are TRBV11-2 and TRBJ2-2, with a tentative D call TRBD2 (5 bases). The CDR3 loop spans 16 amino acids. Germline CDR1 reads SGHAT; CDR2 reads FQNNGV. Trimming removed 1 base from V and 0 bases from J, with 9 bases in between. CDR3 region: CASSLVAGSNTGELFF. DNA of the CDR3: TGTGCCAGCAGCTTAGTGGCGGGCTCGAACACCGGGGAGCTGTTTTTT.

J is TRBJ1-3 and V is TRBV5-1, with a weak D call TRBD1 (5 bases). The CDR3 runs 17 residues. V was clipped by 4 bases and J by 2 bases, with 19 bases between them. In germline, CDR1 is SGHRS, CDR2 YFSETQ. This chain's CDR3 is CASSLLWAGLAGNTIYF. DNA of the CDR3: TGCGCCAGCAGCCTCCTCTGGGCAGGGCTGGCTGGAAACACCATATATTTT.

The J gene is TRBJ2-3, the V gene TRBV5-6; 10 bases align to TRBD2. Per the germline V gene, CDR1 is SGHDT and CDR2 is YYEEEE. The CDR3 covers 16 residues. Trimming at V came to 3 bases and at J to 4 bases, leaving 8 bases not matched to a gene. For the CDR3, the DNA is TGTGCCAGCAGCTCGCTCCAGCGGGGGGGCCCAGATACGCAGTATTTT. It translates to CASSSLQRGGPDTQYF.

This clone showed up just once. The CDR3 nucleotides read TGTGCCAGTAGTACGGCAGGGGACGGTCAGCCCCAGCATTTT. Residues: CASSTAGDGQPQHF. The chain combines TRBV19 with TRBJ1-5, with TRBD1 as a possible D gene (6 bases). CDR1 and CDR2 (germline): LNHDA, SQIVND (reference sequence). The V gene lost 4 bases and the J gene lost 6 bases, with 13 bases spanning the gap. The CDR3 covers 14 residues.

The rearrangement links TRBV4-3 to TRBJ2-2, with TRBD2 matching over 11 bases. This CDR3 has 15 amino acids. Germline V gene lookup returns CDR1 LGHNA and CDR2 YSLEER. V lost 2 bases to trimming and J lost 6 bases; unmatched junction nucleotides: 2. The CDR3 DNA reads TGCGCCAGCAGCCAACTACTAGCGGGAGCCGGGGAGCTGTTTTTT. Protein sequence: CASSQLLAGAGELFF.

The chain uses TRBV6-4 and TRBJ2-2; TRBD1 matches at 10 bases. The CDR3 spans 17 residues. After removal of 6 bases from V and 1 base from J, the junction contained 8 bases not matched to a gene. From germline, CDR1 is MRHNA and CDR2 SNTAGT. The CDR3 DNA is TGTGCCAGCAGCGAGGGGACAGGGGAAATGAACACCGGGGAGCTGTTTTTT. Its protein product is CASSEGTGEMNTGELFF.

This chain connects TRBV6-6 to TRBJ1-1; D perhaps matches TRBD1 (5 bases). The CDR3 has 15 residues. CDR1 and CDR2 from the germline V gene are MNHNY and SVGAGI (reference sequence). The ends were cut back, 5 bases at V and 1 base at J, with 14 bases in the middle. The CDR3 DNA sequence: TGTGCCAGCAGTCTGAGTGCGGGGGGGAACACTGAAGCTTTCTTT. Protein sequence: CASSLSAGGNTEAFF.